This T cell receptor (beta chain) was captured in a study of blood T cell repertoires in COVID-19. Participants were placed into cohorts based on the clinical history they reported. The recovered donors of Cohort 3 showed two negative PCRs, clearance, or symptom resolution. Data came from immunoSEQ multiplex PCR; TCRdb stores just in-frame clones and leaves some out. The top ten hold approximately 1.6% of the sample, which has approximately 230,000 clones, more than 75% seen once. With V trimmed by 4 bases and J by 3 bases, 9 bases remained unmatched. CDR1 and CDR2 from the germline V gene are SGHRS and YFSETQ. The CDR3 loop spans 18 amino acids.

This clonotype originated in a man between 40 and 49 years old who had recovered from COVID-19. Material for sequencing was PBMCs or T cells enriched from blood (not recorded which). The chain joins TRBV5-1 to TRBJ2-3; 15 bases match TRBD2. The CDR3: CASSPGTSGRPGTDTQYF. In nucleotides, the CDR3 is TGCGCCAGCAGCCCCGGGACTAGCGGGAGGCCGGGGACAGATACGCAGTATTTT.